Listed here are 11 T cell receptor beta chains from one sample, sequenced in a study of T cells in women clearing cervical HPV infection. Sequencing was performed with immunoSEQ multiplex PCR; in TCRdb, only in-frame clones are kept and a portion is missing. The sample has fewer than 50,000 clones. Sequencing input: blood buffy coat. These receptor sequences come from a woman between 18 and 70 years old with a cervical HPV16 infection that either progressed to CIN3+ or cleared (not recorded which).

To note about this clone: The CDR3 end lies 3 residues beyond the end of the read and is filled in from the germline J gene. The J gene is TRBJ1-2, the V gene TRBV29-1; 9 bases are shared with TRBD1. CDR3 length: 12 residues. The V gene's germline CDR1 is SQVTM and CDR2 ANQGSEA. The CDR3 protein is CSVETGQGGYTF. Partial CDR3 DNA: TGCAGCGTTGAGACGGGACAGGGAGGC.

CDR3 region: CASSAGLAGVHYEQYF. CDR3 DNA (partial): TGTGCCAGCAGCGCCGGACTAGCGGGGGTTCACTACGAG. V is TRBV2 and J is TRBJ2-7; 13 nucleotides match TRBD2. The read halts 3 residues ahead of the CDR3 end, with the missing end drawn from the germline J gene. This CDR3 spans 16 amino acids. Germline CDR1 is SNHLY and CDR2 is FYNNEI. V lost 6 bases, J lost 3 bases, and 8 bases stayed unmatched.

A note on this clone: The read comes to an end 3 residues before the CDR3 does, leaving the germline J gene to fill in the end. The chain carries TRBV19 and TRBJ2-1; 8 bases are a match to TRBD2. This CDR3 is built from 14 residues. Germline assignment: CDR1 LNHDA and CDR2 SQIVND (reference sequence). V was clipped by 6 bases and J by 6 bases; unmatched bases: 7. The covered CDR3 bases are TGTGCCAGTAGCTTCAGCGGGAGTTCCAATGAG. It codes for CASSFSGSSNE. The whole CDR3 sequence is CASSFSGSSNEQFF.

Worth noting for this clone: The read ends 3 residues shy of where the CDR3 ends; the end is completed using the germline J gene. This rearrangement joins TRBV9 to TRBJ2-3; D is possibly TRBD2 (7 bases). Germline values: CDR1 SGDLS, CDR2 YYNGEE. The CDR3 runs to 21 residues. Between the trimmed V and J ends, which lost 1 base and 5 bases, there was a span of 32 bases. Incomplete CDR3 DNA: TGTGCCAGCAGCGTAACGATCGGACCCCGGCAGAGCGGGGTAGGGGGAGATACG. Translated: CASSVTIGPRQSGVGGDT. The whole CDR3 reads CASSVTIGPRQSGVGGDTQYF.

As regards this clone: With the read ending 3 residues before the CDR3 end, the germline J gene is used to fill in that end. The V and J genes are TRBV5-1 and TRBJ2-3; 8 bases align to TRBD2. CDR3 size: 14 residues. Germline CDR1 reads SGHRS; CDR2 reads YFSETQ. Incomplete CDR3 DNA: TGCGCCAGCAGCCTTATAGCGGGGAAAGAGACG. Its protein is CASSLIAGKET. The full CDR3 sequence reads CASSLIAGKETQYF.

For this clone: The read terminates 3 residues ahead of where the CDR3 ends, so the germline J gene completes it. The rearrangement uses TRBV6-2 or TRBV6-3 and TRBJ2-2; D is possibly TRBD2 (6 bases). The CDR3 covers 14 residues. Germline loops: CDR1 MNHEY, CDR2 SVGEGT. CDR3 sequence: CASLRGFGANVLFF. The sequenced CDR3 bases are TGTGCCAGCCTCCGGGGGTTCGGGGCCAACGTG.

Turning to this clone: The sequenced fragment ends 3 residues before the CDR3 boundary, so the rest is inferred from the germline J gene. The chain carries TRBV2 and TRBJ1-4, with TRBD1 identical over 7 bases. Germline loops: CDR1 SNHLY, CDR2 FYNNEI. Germline trimming cut 2 bases from V and 8 bases from J; bases unmatched to any gene: 5. The CDR3 extends over 14 amino acids. Incomplete CDR3 DNA: TGTGCCAGCAGTGAAAACAGGGGAGGAGAAAAA. Amino acids: CASSENRGGEK. The whole CDR3 sequence is CASSENRGGEKLFF.

Remarks on this clone: The read ends 3 residues early relative to the CDR3; the germline J gene fills the gap. The rearrangement uses TRBV7-9 and TRBJ1-2; 7 bases are a match to TRBD1. CDR1 and CDR2 (germline): SEHNR, FQNEAQ (reference sequence). The CDR3 has 12 residues. Here the CDR3 reads CASTPGGDDYTF. CDR3 DNA, as far as it was read: TGTGCCAGCACCCCAGGGGGTGACGAC.

Of note for this clone: The CDR3 extends 3 residues past the end of the read, so its final part is completed from the germline J gene. The chain employs TRBV2 and TRBJ2-3, with 13 bases that match TRBD2. V lost 6 bases and J lost 3; bases outside the gene matches: 3. CDR3 size: 15 residues. The germline V gene has CDR1 SNHLY and CDR2 FYNNEI. Incomplete CDR3 DNA: TGTGCCAGCAGCCAACTAGCGGGAGGGACAGATACG. Encoded protein: CASSQLAGGTDT. The whole CDR3 reads CASSQLAGGTDTQYF.

A word on this clone: The DNA ends 3 residues before the CDR3 does, and the rest of the CDR3 is filled in from the germline J gene. V gene TRBV7-9 combines with J gene TRBJ2-1; weak D call: TRBD2 (5 bases). V lost 10 bases, J lost 1 base, and 11 bases lay in between. Looked up from germline, CDR1 is SEHNR and CDR2 is FQNEAQ (reference sequence). The CDR3 runs 13 residues. CDR3 sequence: CATLPGSYNEQFF. The part of the CDR3 DNA that was read is TGTGCCACCCTCCCGGGGTCCTACAATGAG.

With regard to this clone: The read terminates 3 residues ahead of where the CDR3 ends, so the germline J gene completes it. The J gene is TRBJ2-1, the V gene TRBV20-1; D is unclear. The length of the CDR3 is 14 residues. V was trimmed by 6 bases and J by 6 bases, leaving 18 bases between them. Germline values: CDR1 DFQATT, CDR2 SNEGSKA (reference sequence). The CDR3 bases that were read are TGCAGTGCCGAGACACCTTCCTCCCCCAATGAG. As protein: CSAETPSSPNE. The full CDR3 is CSAETPSSPNEQFF.